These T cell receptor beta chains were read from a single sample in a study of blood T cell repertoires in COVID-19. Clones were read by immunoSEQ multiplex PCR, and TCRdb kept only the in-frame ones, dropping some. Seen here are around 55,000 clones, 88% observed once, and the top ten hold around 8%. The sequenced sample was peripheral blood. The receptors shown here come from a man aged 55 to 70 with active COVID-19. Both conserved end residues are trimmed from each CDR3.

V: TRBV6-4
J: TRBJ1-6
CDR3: ASSDRGNSPLH

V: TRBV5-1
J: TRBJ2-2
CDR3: ASSLVGHDLSGELF

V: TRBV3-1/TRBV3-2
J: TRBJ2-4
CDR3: ASSQVGGLGNIQY

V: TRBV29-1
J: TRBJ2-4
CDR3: SVAKLAGSGDIQY

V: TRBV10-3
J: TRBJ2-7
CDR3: AISESIFSYEQY

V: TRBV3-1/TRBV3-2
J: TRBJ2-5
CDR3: ASSRLTGSETQY

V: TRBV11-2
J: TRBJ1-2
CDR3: ASSLELTGEVYGYT

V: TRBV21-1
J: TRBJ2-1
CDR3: ASTPPGNEQF

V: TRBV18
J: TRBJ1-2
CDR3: ASSKGQVEGYT

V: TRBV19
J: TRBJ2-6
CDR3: AGSDRGASGANVLT

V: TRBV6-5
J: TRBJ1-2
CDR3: ASSIDTYGYT

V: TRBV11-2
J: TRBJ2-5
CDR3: ASSLDGLAGGGKTQY

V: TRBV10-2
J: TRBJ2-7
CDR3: ASSEFATGVPYEQY

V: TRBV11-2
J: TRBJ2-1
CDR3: ASSLKRGQF

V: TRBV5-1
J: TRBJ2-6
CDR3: ASSLRQGGANVLT

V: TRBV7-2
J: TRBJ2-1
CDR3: ASSLVAASGSDEQF

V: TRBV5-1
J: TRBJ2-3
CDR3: ASSFTYTDTQY

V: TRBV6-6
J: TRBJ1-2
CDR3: ASVGGLGYT

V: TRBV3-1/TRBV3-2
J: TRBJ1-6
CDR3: ASSQGLGTRGSPLH

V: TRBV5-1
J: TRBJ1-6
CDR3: ASSLGQGNINSPLH

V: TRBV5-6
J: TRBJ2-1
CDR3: ASSLARAGPPSYNEQF

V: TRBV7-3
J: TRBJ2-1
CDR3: ASSLAAGGYNEQF

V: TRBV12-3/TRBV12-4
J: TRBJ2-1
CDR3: ASSLLRNEQF

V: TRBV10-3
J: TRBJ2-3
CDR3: AISEKLLGDTQY

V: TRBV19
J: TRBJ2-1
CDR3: ASSWTSGRAIYNEQF

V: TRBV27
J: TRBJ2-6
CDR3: ASSSWPAAGANVLT

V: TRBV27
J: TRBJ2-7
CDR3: ASQAGRTSGSSYEQY

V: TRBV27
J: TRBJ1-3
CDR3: ASSFNRGTNTIY

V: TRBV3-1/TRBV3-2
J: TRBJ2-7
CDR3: ASSPFPGGPSEQY

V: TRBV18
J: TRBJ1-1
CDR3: ASSPGTEAF

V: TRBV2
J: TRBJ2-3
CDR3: ASSGRGYTDTQY

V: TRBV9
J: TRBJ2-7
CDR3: ASSVEGQGIYEQY

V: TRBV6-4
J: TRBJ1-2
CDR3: ASSPATGNYGYT

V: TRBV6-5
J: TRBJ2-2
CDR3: ASSPDRGVTGELF

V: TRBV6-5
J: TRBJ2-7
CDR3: ASSYKREGIYEQY

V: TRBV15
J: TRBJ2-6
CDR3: ATSRDRSGANVLT

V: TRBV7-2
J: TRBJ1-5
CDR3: ASSLGGLNQPQH

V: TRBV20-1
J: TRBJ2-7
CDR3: SASPLGSGISSYEQY

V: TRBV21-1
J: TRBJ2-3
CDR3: ASSLRGLAGGRLDTQY

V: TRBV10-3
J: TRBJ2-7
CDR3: AISDSHRAQTYEQY

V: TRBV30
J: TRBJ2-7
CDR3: AGSGQGPYEQY

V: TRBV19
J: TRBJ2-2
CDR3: ASITDSLTGELF

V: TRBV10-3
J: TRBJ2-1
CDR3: AISESMRGGPNEQF

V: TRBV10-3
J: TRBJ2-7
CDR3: AISESLGAAYEQY

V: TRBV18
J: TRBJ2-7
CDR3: ASSPLRDKNEQY

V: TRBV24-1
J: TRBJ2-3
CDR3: ATSDLGQASTDTQY

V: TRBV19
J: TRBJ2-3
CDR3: ASSADPGLGTDTQY

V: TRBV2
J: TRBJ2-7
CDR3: ASSEFPSASYEQY

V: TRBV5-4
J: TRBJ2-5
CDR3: ASSLVFGGGEETQY

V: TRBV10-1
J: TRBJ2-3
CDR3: ASSVSGVKGASTDTQY

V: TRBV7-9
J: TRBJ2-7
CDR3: ASSLAGQGSQQY

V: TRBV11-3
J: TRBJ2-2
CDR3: ASSRSRAGELF

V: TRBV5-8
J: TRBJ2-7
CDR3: ASSLLSYEQY

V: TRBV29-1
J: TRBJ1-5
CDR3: SGTGGDQPQH